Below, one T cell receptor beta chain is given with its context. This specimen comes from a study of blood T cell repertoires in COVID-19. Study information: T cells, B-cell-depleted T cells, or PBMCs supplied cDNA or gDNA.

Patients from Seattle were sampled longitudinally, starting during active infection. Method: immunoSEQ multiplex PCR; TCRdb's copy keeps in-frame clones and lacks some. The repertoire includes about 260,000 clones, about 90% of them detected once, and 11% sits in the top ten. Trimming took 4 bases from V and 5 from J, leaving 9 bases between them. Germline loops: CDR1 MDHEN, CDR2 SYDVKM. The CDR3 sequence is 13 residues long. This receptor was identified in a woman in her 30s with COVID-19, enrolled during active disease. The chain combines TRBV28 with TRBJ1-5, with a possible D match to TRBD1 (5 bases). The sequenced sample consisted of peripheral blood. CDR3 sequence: CASSWGGDQPQHF. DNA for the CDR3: TGTGCCAGCAGTTGGGGGGGGGATCAGCCCCAGCATTTT.